The rows below give T cell receptor beta chains drawn from one sample of a study of CD8 T cells in Susac syndrome. TCRdb re-derived calls from the immunoSEQ multiplex PCR reads in MiXCR, one entry per CDR3 protein. The sample carries under 200,000 distinct CDR3 sequences, around 94% recorded once. The specimen sequenced was CD4+ T cells from PBMCs. The origin of the receptors is a human donor with Susac syndrome. The CDR3 runs from the conserved cysteine through the conserved F or W. Fields, in order: D gene, J gene, V gene, clone size, CDR3 DNA, CDR3 protein. D genes are given only for firm matches. The size entry is marked missing in some rows and otherwise reads once, few, many or a size class.

D: .; J: TRBJ1-2; V: TRBV28; size: .; DNA: TGTGCCAGCAGTACACTCGGGGGGTATGGCTACACCTTC; CDR3: CASSTLGGYGYTF
D: TRBD2; J: TRBJ2-7; V: TRBV28; size: few; DNA: TGTGCCAGCAGTAGCGGGGGTACCTACGAGCAGTACTTC; CDR3: CASSSGGTYEQYF
D: TRBD2; J: TRBJ2-3; V: TRBV15; size: .; DNA: TGTGCCACCAGCAGAACTCCGGGACTAGCGGGCCTAAGCACAGATACGCAGTATTTT; CDR3: CATSRTPGLAGLSTDTQYF
D: TRBD2; J: TRBJ2-3; V: TRBV11-2; size: .; DNA: TGTGCCAGCAGCTTAGGAGGGACTAGCGGGGGAGATACGCAGTATTTT; CDR3: CASSLGGTSGGDTQYF
D: .; J: TRBJ2-7; V: TRBV6-6; size: .; DNA: TGTGCCAGCAGTTACTACCAGGACTACGAGCAGTACTTC; CDR3: CASSYYQDYEQYF
D: .; J: TRBJ1-1; V: TRBV6-6; size: once; DNA: TGTGCCAGCAGTTACCACGGCCTGAACACTGAAGCTTTCTTT; CDR3: CASSYHGLNTEAFF
D: .; J: TRBJ1-2; V: TRBV6-1; size: .; DNA: TGTGCCACCTGTAAAGGTTGGGGCCTCGCTAACTATGGCTACACCTTC; CDR3: CATCKGWGLANYGYTF
D: .; J: TRBJ2-3; V: TRBV20-1; size: .; DNA: TGCAGTGCCCTCGAAGGGATTAGCGACACAGATACGCAGTATTTT; CDR3: CSALEGISDTDTQYF
D: .; J: TRBJ1-1; V: TRBV29-1; size: .; DNA: TGCAGCGTTGAAGATAGAATGGCAGGGCGTTTGAACACTGAAGCTTTCTTT; CDR3: CSVEDRMAGRLNTEAFF
D: TRBD2; J: TRBJ2-5; V: TRBV4-2; size: .; DNA: TGTGCCAGCAGCCAAGATCGGTCCTCCGGGACTAGCGGTTCCGACCAAGAGACCCAGTACTTC; CDR3: CASSQDRSSGTSGSDQETQYF
D: .; J: TRBJ2-5; V: TRBV7-9; size: .; DNA: TGTGCCAGCAGCTTATCCGGGGATGAGACCCAGTACTTC; CDR3: CASSLSGDETQYF
D: .; J: TRBJ2-5; V: TRBV6-5; size: .; DNA: TGTGCCAGCAGTTACATGGAGCAAGAGACCCAGTACTTC; CDR3: CASSYMEQETQYF
D: .; J: TRBJ2-5; V: TRBV3-1; size: .; DNA: TGTGCCAGCAGCCAAGCACAGGGAGTAGAGACCCAGTACTTC; CDR3: CASSQAQGVETQYF
D: TRBD1; J: TRBJ2-5; V: TRBV9; size: once; DNA: TGTGCCAGCAGCGGGGACAGGGGATGGAAGACCCAGTACTTC; CDR3: CASSGDRGWKTQYF
D: .; J: TRBJ2-7; V: TRBV2; size: .; DNA: TGTGCCAGCAGCGCTGCACCCAGGGTAGAGCAGTACTTC; CDR3: CASSAAPRVEQYF
D: .; J: TRBJ2-7; V: TRBV12-3/TRBV12-4; size: few; DNA: TGTGCCAGCAGTTCCAGGGTGGGTCCCTACGAGCAGTACTTC; CDR3: CASSSRVGPYEQYF
D: .; J: TRBJ1-1; V: TRBV3-1; size: .; DNA: TGTGCCAGCAGCCGACGCACTGAAGCTTTCTTT; CDR3: CASSRRTEAFF
D: .; J: TRBJ2-2; V: TRBV5-1; size: .; DNA: TGCGCCAGCAGCTTAACGGCCGGGGAGCTGTTTTTT; CDR3: CASSLTAGELFF
D: .; J: TRBJ2-2; V: TRBV2; size: .; DNA: TGTGCCAGCGGAATACTAGGGGGCACCGGGGAGCTGTTTTTT; CDR3: CASGILGGTGELFF
D: .; J: TRBJ1-2; V: TRBV30; size: .; DNA: TGTGCCTTAACTATCGCAGGGTATGGCTACACCTTC; CDR3: CALTIAGYGYTF
D: TRBD1; J: TRBJ1-2; V: TRBV29-1; size: .; DNA: TGCAGCGTCCAATCCGGGACAGGGACCTATGGCTACACCTTC; CDR3: CSVQSGTGTYGYTF
D: TRBD2; J: TRBJ2-3; V: TRBV7-3; size: .; DNA: TGTGCCAGCAGCCGTACTAGCGGGGGGTACACTAGCACAGATACGCAGTATTTT; CDR3: CASSRTSGGYTSTDTQYF
D: TRBD1; J: TRBJ2-5; V: TRBV6-1; size: .; DNA: TGTGCCAGCAGCGTCGGACAGGGCCTAGAGACCCAGTACTTC; CDR3: CASSVGQGLETQYF
D: .; J: TRBJ2-2; V: TRBV10-3; size: .; DNA: TGTGCCATCAGTGAGTTTGAACCCCTAGGAACCGGGGAGCTGTTTTTT; CDR3: CAISEFEPLGTGELFF
D: .; J: TRBJ1-2; V: TRBV3-1; size: .; DNA: TGTGCCAGCAGCCAAGGACGAATCTATGGCTACACCTTC; CDR3: CASSQGRIYGYTF
D: .; J: TRBJ2-3; V: TRBV5-1; size: few; DNA: TGTGCCAGCAGTTTGGGTGACAGCACAGATACGCAGTATTTT; CDR3: CASSLGDSTDTQYF
D: .; J: TRBJ2-7; V: TRBV4-1; size: .; DNA: TGCGCCAGCAGCCAGCGGTATGGGCTAACCTACGAGCAGTACTTC; CDR3: CASSQRYGLTYEQYF
D: .; J: TRBJ2-5; V: TRBV9; size: .; DNA: TGTGCCAGCAGCGTAGCCGGGGGGCCGTACCAAGAGACCCAGTACTTC; CDR3: CASSVAGGPYQETQYF
D: .; J: TRBJ1-5; V: TRBV20-1; size: .; DNA: TGCAGTGTTGACTCGGCGGCTGGCAATCAGCCCCAGCATTTT; CDR3: CSVDSAAGNQPQHF
D: TRBD1; J: TRBJ1-6; V: TRBV5-1; size: .; DNA: TGCGCCAGCAGCGAACCGGGACAGGGGAATTCACCCCTCCACTTT; CDR3: CASSEPGQGNSPLHF
D: .; J: TRBJ2-7; V: TRBV3-1; size: .; DNA: TGTGCCAGCAGCTCTACCCAACGGGGTGACAACGAGCAGTACTTC; CDR3: CASSSTQRGDNEQYF
D: .; J: TRBJ2-1; V: TRBV30; size: .; DNA: TGTGCCTGGAATGCGGGAAAATCCTACAATGAGCAGTTCTTC; CDR3: CAWNAGKSYNEQFF
D: .; J: TRBJ1-4; V: TRBV5-1; size: .; DNA: TGCGCCAGCAGCCAGCGACTCGGCCAGCCTAATGAAAAACTGTTTTTT; CDR3: CASSQRLGQPNEKLFF
D: TRBD2; J: TRBJ2-1; V: TRBV2; size: .; DNA: TGTGCCAGCAGTGAGAGGACTAGTGAGCAGTTCTTC; CDR3: CASSERTSEQFF
D: TRBD2; J: TRBJ2-3; V: TRBV15; size: few; DNA: TGTGCCACCAGCAGAGATGGGCGGGGGAGCACAGATACGCAGTATTTT; CDR3: CATSRDGRGSTDTQYF
D: .; J: TRBJ2-2; V: TRBV30; size: once; DNA: TGTGCCTGGAGTGTATGGGGGCGTGCGGGGCTTAACACCGGGGAGCTGTTTTTT; CDR3: CAWSVWGRAGLNTGELFF
D: .; J: TRBJ2-2; V: TRBV12-3/TRBV12-4; size: once; DNA: TGTGCCAGCAGTTTGCAGGGGTTTGCCGGGGAGCTGTTTTTT; CDR3: CASSLQGFAGELFF
D: .; J: TRBJ2-1; V: TRBV15; size: .; DNA: TGTGCCACCAGCAGGGGGCGGGGAATGGATGAGCAGTTCTTC; CDR3: CATSRGRGMDEQFF
D: TRBD1; J: TRBJ2-5; V: TRBV6-5; size: few; DNA: TGTGCCAGCAGTAGGGGACAGCAAGAGACCCAGTACTTC; CDR3: CASSRGQQETQYF
D: TRBD2; J: TRBJ2-1; V: TRBV6-1; size: .; DNA: TGTGCCAGCAGCCACGGACTAGCGGGGGCCCCCGGGAATGAGCAGTTCTTC; CDR3: CASSHGLAGAPGNEQFF
D: TRBD1; J: TRBJ2-7; V: TRBV25-1; size: .; DNA: TGTGCCAGCAGTACCCTCGTCGGGACAGGTGTGTACGAGCAGTACTTC; CDR3: CASSTLVGTGVYEQYF
D: TRBD1; J: TRBJ2-7; V: TRBV14; size: .; DNA: TGTGCCAGCAGCCTCCGACAGGGGGGCGAGCAGTACTTC; CDR3: CASSLRQGGEQYF
D: .; J: TRBJ2-7; V: TRBV7-9; size: few; DNA: TGTGCCAGCAGCTCGGGGGTCTACGAGCAGTACTTC; CDR3: CASSSGVYEQYF
D: .; J: TRBJ2-3; V: TRBV5-1; size: .; DNA: TGCGCCAGCAGTTTCACCCTCTCGGATACGCAGTATTTT; CDR3: CASSFTLSDTQYF
D: .; J: TRBJ1-1; V: TRBV7-2; size: .; DNA: TGTGCCAGCAGCGCCCGAGAGACGGCTTTCTTT; CDR3: CASSARETAFF
D: .; J: TRBJ2-1; V: TRBV4-2; size: .; DNA: TGTGCCAGCAGCCAAGAGTACTTGCGGTATGAGCAGTTCTTC; CDR3: CASSQEYLRYEQFF
D: .; J: TRBJ2-1; V: TRBV15; size: .; DNA: TGTGCCACCAGCAGAATAGACTCGGAACCCGACAATGAGCAGTTCTTC; CDR3: CATSRIDSEPDNEQFF
D: .; J: TRBJ1-5; V: TRBV6-2/TRBV6-3; size: .; DNA: TGTGCCAGCAGTTACCTGACAGGAAATCAGCCCCAGCATTTT; CDR3: CASSYLTGNQPQHF
D: TRBD1; J: TRBJ1-3; V: TRBV19; size: once; DNA: TGTGCCAGTAGTACCACAGGGGGCACTGGAAACACCATATATTTT; CDR3: CASSTTGGTGNTIYF
D: TRBD1; J: TRBJ1-2; V: TRBV19; size: .; DNA: TGTGCCAGTAGGTCGGGCCAGGGGGCTGTCTATGGCTACACCTTC; CDR3: CASRSGQGAVYGYTF